The 14 T cell receptor beta chains presented below share a single source sample, sequenced in a study of T cell repertoires in cytomegalovirus infection. Each CDR3 protein is one row after TCRdb ran MiXCR on the reads. In the table there are fewer than 200,000 distinct CDR3 sequences, around 14% of which are singletons. Sequenced sample: PBMCs. The receptors come from a human donor in good health (CMV status not recorded). Some clones in this sample may be carry-over from other donors' samples.

The chain couples TRBV2 to TRBJ1-1, with D tentatively TRBD1 (5 bases). The V end lost 9 bases, the J end lost 0 bases, and 20 bases lay between the germline ends. Per the germline V gene, CDR1 is SNHLY and CDR2 is FYNNEI. The CDR3 runs 16 residues. The CDR3 DNA sequence: TGTGCCAGTCCTTCGCGGGGCATCCTACTGAACACTGAAGCTTTCTTT. Residues: CASPSRGILLNTEAFF. The variable domain in full, completed from reference TRBV2 and TRBJ1-1, reads EPEVTQTPSHQVTQMGQEVILRCVPISNHLYFYWYRQILGQKVEFLVSFYNNEISEKSEIFDDQFSVERPDGSNFTLKIRSTKLEDSAMYFCASPSRGILLNTEAFFGQGTRLTVV.

This clonotype was seen at least ten times. This rearrangement joins TRBV5-1 to TRBJ2-5, with D perhaps TRBD1 or TRBD2 (5 bases each). Trimming removed 0 bases from V and 1 base from J, with 10 bases in between. This CDR3 region has 15 residues. In germline, CDR1 is SGHRS, CDR2 YFSETQ. The CDR3 here is CASSLVGDGQETQYF. DNA for the CDR3: TGCGCCAGCAGCTTGGTAGGGGACGGCCAAGAGACCCAGTACTTC.

Many counts were recorded for this clonotype. The V and J genes are TRBV7-8 and TRBJ2-3; TRBD2 matches 7 bases. CDR3 size: 16 residues. CDR1 and CDR2 (germline): SGHVS, FQNEAQ. Trimming removed 1 base from V and 1 base from J; junction bases left unmatched: 5. CDR3: CASSLVAGDRTDTQYF. The CDR3 nucleotides read TGTGCCAGCAGCTTAGTTGCGGGGGATCGCACAGATACGCAGTATTTT.

This clonotype was recorded a few times. This chain connects TRBV28 to TRBJ2-4; 10 nucleotides align to TRBD1. V dropped 7 bases and J dropped 12; count of bases not matched to a gene: 6. CDR1 and CDR2 (germline): MDHEN, SYDVKM. The CDR3 covers 12 residues. DNA of the CDR3: TGTGCCAGCACCTCGACAGGGGGCGATCAGTACTTC. It encodes CASTSTGGDQYF.

The chain is built from TRBV28 and TRBJ1-5; maybe TRBD1 (5 bases). The CDR3 consists of 14 residues. V was pared by 6 bases and J by 0 bases, with 9 bases between. CDR1 and CDR2 from the germline V gene are MDHEN and SYDVKM. The CDR3 protein is CASRRDGSNQPQHF. The CDR3 DNA reads TGTGCCAGCAGAAGGGACGGTAGCAATCAGCCCCAGCATTTT.

The rearrangement uses TRBV12-3 or TRBV12-4 and TRBJ1-5; D is perhaps TRBD1 (5 bases). With 7 bases removed from V and 5 bases from J, the gap between germline ends came to 15 bases. The CDR3 extends over 14 amino acids. CDR3 DNA: TGTGCCAGCACCCTTGGGGGTAGGGATCAGCCCCAGCATTTT. It codes for CASTLGGRDQPQHF.

This chain joins TRBV6-1 and TRBJ1-5; D is undetermined. The germline gives CDR1 MNHNS, CDR2 SASEGT. The CDR3 spans 16 residues. V was clipped by 0 bases and J by 2 bases, with 11 bases between them. The DNA of the CDR3 is TGTGCCAGCAGTGAAGCAGCCAGGCCTGGCAATCAGCCCCAGCATTTT. Its protein product is CASSEAARPGNQPQHF.

This clonotype appeared a few times. The chain has TRBV9 and TRBJ2-7, with 7 nucleotides matching TRBD2. V trimming: 4 bases; J trimming: 2 bases; junction bases outside the gene matches: 6. CDR1 is SGDLS, CDR2 YYNGEE, per germline. The CDR3 has 14 amino acids. The DNA for the CDR3 is TGTGCCAGCAGCATATCCGGGACTACCTACGAGCAGTACTTC. It specifies CASSISGTTYEQYF.

This clonotype was counted at least ten times. V usage is TRBV18 and J usage is TRBJ2-5; D uncertain. V lost 3 bases and J lost 1, with 6 bases in between. Germline V gives CDR1 KGHSH, CDR2 LQKENI. CDR3 length: 13 amino acids. CDR3 region: CASSPGPQETQYF. The CDR3 DNA sequence: TGTGCCAGCTCACCGGGCCCCCAAGAGACCCAGTACTTC.

The chain joins TRBV20-1 to TRBJ2-7; D tentatively reads TRBD1 or TRBD2 (6 bases each). This CDR3 spans 14 amino acids. V shed 4 bases and J shed 2 bases, with 15 bases lying between them. CDR1 DFQATT and CDR2 SNEGSKA come from the germline V gene (reference sequence). For the CDR3, the DNA is TGCAGTGCTATCCTAGGAGGGGGGACCTACGAGCAGTACTTC. This encodes CSAILGGGTYEQYF.

This chain uses TRBV2 with TRBJ2-3; no clear D gene. CDR1 SNHLY and CDR2 FYNNEI come from the germline V gene. This CDR3 is built from 12 residues. V was clipped by 7 bases and J by 5 bases, with 10 bases between them. CDR3: CASIVLIDTQYF. The CDR3 coding sequence is TGTGCCAGCATCGTGCTGATAGATACGCAGTATTTT.

This clonotype has a handful of counts. The chain has TRBV11-2 and TRBJ1-2; D unclear. V lost 0 bases, J lost 7 bases, and 21 bases lay in between. CDR1 and CDR2 from the germline V gene are SGHAT and FQNNGV. This CDR3 is 17 amino acids long. For the CDR3, the DNA is TGTGCCAGCAGCTTAGATCCTCTTGACATGGCGGAGGCTGGCTACACCTTC. Protein product: CASSLDPLDMAEAGYTF.

A few counts support this clonotype. The chain combines TRBV10-3 with TRBJ2-7; the D gene is possibly TRBD2 (5 bases). The CDR3 has 14 amino acids. Germline loops: CDR1 ENHRY, CDR2 SYGVKD. The ends were cut back, 2 bases at V and 0 bases at J, with 8 bases in the middle. The CDR3 nucleotides read TGTGCCATCAGTGAGGGAGGACTCTCCTACGAGCAGTACTTC. This sequence encodes CAISEGGLSYEQYF.

J is TRBJ1-1 and V is TRBV4-2; a possible D gene is TRBD1 (6 bases). V shed 6 bases and J shed 4 bases, with 12 bases lying between them. Germline V lookup: CDR1 LGHNA, CDR2 YNFKEQ. The CDR3 has 13 residues. The CDR3 DNA follows: TGTGCCAGCAGGGACAGTACGGGCACTGAAGCTTTCTTT. Translation gives CASRDSTGTEAFF.